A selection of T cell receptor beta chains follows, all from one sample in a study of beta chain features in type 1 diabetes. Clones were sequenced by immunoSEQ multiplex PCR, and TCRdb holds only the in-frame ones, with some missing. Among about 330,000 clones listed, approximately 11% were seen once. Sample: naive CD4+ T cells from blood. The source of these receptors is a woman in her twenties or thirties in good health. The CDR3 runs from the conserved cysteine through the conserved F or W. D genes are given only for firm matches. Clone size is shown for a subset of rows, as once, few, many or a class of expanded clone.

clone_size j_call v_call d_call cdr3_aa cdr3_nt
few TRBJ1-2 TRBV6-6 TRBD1 CASSKDRGGRNYGYTF TGTGCCAGCAGCAAGGACAGGGGGGGAAGGAACTATGGCTACACCTTC
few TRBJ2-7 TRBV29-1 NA CSVGAMTIKVYEQYF TGCAGCGTTGGGGCTATGACGATTAAGGTCTACGAGCAGTACTTC
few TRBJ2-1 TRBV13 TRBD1 CASSSVGWGQGASVEQFF TGTGCCAGCAGCTCGGTAGGGTGGGGGCAGGGGGCTTCTGTGGAGCAGTTCTTC
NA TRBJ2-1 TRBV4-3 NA CASSQSGLFPFF TGCGCCAGCAGCCAATCCGGGTTGTTCCCGTTCTTC
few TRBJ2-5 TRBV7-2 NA CASSLAGYQETQYF TGTGCCAGCAGCCTCGCTGGCTACCAAGAGACCCAGTACTTC
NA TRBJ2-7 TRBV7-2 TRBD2 CASSTLADDSYEQYF TGTGCCAGCAGCACTCTAGCGGATGACTCCTACGAGCAGTACTTC
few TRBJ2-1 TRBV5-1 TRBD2 CASSLATSGSYEQFF TGCGCCAGCAGCTTAGCGACTAGCGGGAGCTATGAGCAGTTCTTC
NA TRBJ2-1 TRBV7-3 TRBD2 CASSPGLAMDEQFF TGTGCCAGCAGCCCGGGACTAGCTATGGATGAGCAGTTCTTC
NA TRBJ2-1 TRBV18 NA CASSPGGGSYNEQFF TGTGCCAGCTCACCCGGGGGCGGGAGTTACAATGAGCAGTTCTTC
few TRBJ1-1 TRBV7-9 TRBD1 CASSLDDRDSEAFF TGTGCCAGCAGCTTAGATGACCGGGACAGCGAAGCTTTCTTT
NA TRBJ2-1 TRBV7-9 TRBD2 CASSSLSSGSPVFNEQFF TGTGCCAGCAGCAGCCTTTCTAGCGGGAGCCCCGTTTTTAATGAGCAGTTCTTC
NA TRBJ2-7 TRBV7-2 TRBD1 CASSLATGQGAYEQYF TGTGCCAGCAGCTTAGCGACGGGACAGGGGGCTTACGAGCAGTACTTC
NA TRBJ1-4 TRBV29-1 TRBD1 CSVEASGTGGEKLFF TGCAGCGTTGAAGCCTCCGGGACAGGAGGAGAAAAACTGTTTTTT
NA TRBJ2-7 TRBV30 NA CAWSATGHPSYEQYF TGTGCCTGGAGCGCTACAGGGCACCCGTCCTACGAGCAGTACTTC
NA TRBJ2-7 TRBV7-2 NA CASSLARASSYEQYF TGTGCCAGCAGCTTAGCGCGGGCCTCTTCCTACGAGCAGTACTTC
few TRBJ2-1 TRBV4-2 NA CASSQGGGPEQFF TGTGCCAGCAGCCAAGGGGGGGGGCCCGAGCAGTTCTTC
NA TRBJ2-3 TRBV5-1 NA CASSFAETTDTQYF TGCGCCAGCAGCTTCGCGGAAACCACAGATACGCAGTATTTT
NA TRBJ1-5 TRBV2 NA CASRDTGIWQPQHF TGTGCCAGCAGAGATACAGGGATATGGCAGCCCCAGCATTTT
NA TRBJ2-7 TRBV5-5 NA CASSLRFSYEQYF TGTGCCAGCAGCTTGCGGTTCTCCTACGAGCAGTACTTC
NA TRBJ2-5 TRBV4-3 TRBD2 CASSQGTSGPQETQYF TGCGCCAGCAGCCAAGGGACTAGCGGCCCACAAGAGACCCAGTACTTC
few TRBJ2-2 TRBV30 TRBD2 CAWSATPGGSISGELFF TGTGCCTGGAGTGCGACCCCAGGCGGGAGTATTTCGGGGGAGCTGTTTTTT
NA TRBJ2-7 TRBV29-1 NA CSVAEGRLVRSYEQYF TGCAGCGTCGCGGAGGGTCGGCTAGTGAGATCCTACGAGCAGTACTTC